The rows below give T cell receptor beta chains drawn from one sample of a study of blood T cell repertoires in COVID-19. Sequenced by immunoSEQ multiplex PCR; TCRdb stores in-frame clones only, minus some. Of about 220,000 clones listed, 70% to 90% are singletons. The sample comprised peripheral blood. Receptor source: a man in his fifties who had recovered from COVID-19. CDR3s include the opening cysteine and the closing phenylalanine or tryptophan. A D gene is named only where the DNA matches it firmly. Size tells how often a clone was seen (once, few, many) or the class of an expanded clone, and some rows leave it out.

TRBV27,TRBJ2-7,TRBD2,-,CASSGLAGLAYEQYF,TGTGCCAGCAGTGGTCTAGCGGGATTGGCCTACGAGCAGTACTTC
TRBV28,TRBJ1-4,-,-,CASKFSGEKLFF,TGTGCCAGCAAATTTTCGGGGGAAAAACTGTTTTTT
TRBV10-1,TRBJ1-5,TRBD1,few,CASSGGGGLRGNQPQHF,TGCGCCAGCAGCGGAGGAGGGGGCTTGAGGGGCAATCAGCCCCAGCATTTT
TRBV6-5,TRBJ1-2,-,-,CASRDSQYLNYGYTF,TGTGCCAGCAGGGACAGCCAATACCTTAACTATGGCTACACCTTC
TRBV5-1,TRBJ2-7,TRBD2,-,CASGGREGPYEQYF,TGCGCCAGCGGGGGCCGGGAGGGCCCCTACGAGCAGTACTTC
TRBV29-1,TRBJ2-7,TRBD2,-,CSVAGTSGGPYEQYF,TGCAGCGTTGCCGGGACTAGCGGGGGACCCTACGAGCAGTACTTC
TRBV27,TRBJ1-1,-,-,CASSLKPGMNTEAFF,TGTGCCAGCAGTTTAAAACCAGGGATGAACACTGAAGCTTTCTTT
TRBV19,TRBJ2-7,-,-,CASSITVTYEQYF,TGTGCCAGTAGTATAACAGTAACCTACGAGCAGTACTTC
TRBV2,TRBJ2-1,-,-,CASRYRSYNEQFF,TGTGCCAGCAGGTACAGGTCCTACAATGAGCAGTTCTTC
TRBV11-2,TRBJ2-7,TRBD2,-,CASSLEPGLAGLISREQYF,TGTGCCAGCAGCTTAGAACCGGGACTAGCGGGATTGATCTCTCGCGAGCAGTACTTC
TRBV6-5,TRBJ1-1,-,-,CASSPRRRENTEAFF,TGTGCCAGCAGTCCCCGACGGAGGGAGAACACTGAAGCTTTCTTT
TRBV4-1,TRBJ1-2,-,-,CASSQVGAEISVNSYGYTF,TGCGCCAGCAGCCAAGTGGGGGCTGAGATATCGGTGAACTCCTATGGCTACACCTTC
TRBV7-9,TRBJ2-3,TRBD1,once,CASSAPGQPNYPQYF,TGTGCCAGCAGCGCACCGGGACAGCCGAATTATCCGCAGTATTTT
TRBV21-1,TRBJ2-4,-,-,CASSSPPGDTLAKNIQYF,TGTGCCAGCAGCTCCCCTCCAGGGGACACCCTAGCCAAAAACATTCAGTACTTC
TRBV6-5,TRBJ2-1,TRBD1,-,CASSRDRDPYNEQFF,TGTGCCAGCAGCAGGGACAGGGACCCCTACAATGAGCAGTTCTTC
TRBV7-9,TRBJ2-5,TRBD2,-,CASSSRSLLAGAGETQYF,TGTGCCAGCAGCTCGCGGTCACTGTTAGCGGGAGCAGGAGAGACCCAGTACTTC
TRBV11-3,TRBJ1-5,-,-,CASSLRGGNSNQPQHF,TGTGCCAGCAGCTTAAGGGGCGGGAATAGCAATCAGCCCCAGCATTTT
TRBV12-3/TRBV12-4,TRBJ2-1,TRBD2,-,CATQREQYEQFF,TGTGCCACCCAGCGGGAGCAGTATGAGCAGTTCTTC
TRBV18,TRBJ2-1,TRBD2,-,CASSRGLAGGPTNEQFF,TGTGCCAGCTCACGGGGACTAGCGGGAGGGCCGACGAATGAGCAGTTCTTC
TRBV5-6,TRBJ2-5,-,-,CASSSPISGIQETQYF,TGTGCCAGCAGCTCCCCCATTAGCGGAATTCAAGAGACCCAGTACTTC
TRBV30,TRBJ2-2,TRBD2,-,CAWSSGGRAGELFF,TGTGCCTGGAGCAGCGGGGGAAGGGCCGGGGAGCTGTTTTTT
TRBV5-6,TRBJ1-3,-,few,CASSLERVSGNTIYF,TGTGCCAGCAGCTTGGAGCGAGTCTCTGGAAACACCATATATTTT
TRBV6-5,TRBJ1-2,-,once,CASSYSAGTGYTF,TGTGCCAGCAGTTACTCGGCAGGAACCGGCTACACCTTC
TRBV27,TRBJ1-1,-,-,CASSLSQGGNTEAFF,TGTGCCAGCAGTTTATCCCAGGGTGGAAACACTGAAGCTTTCTTT
TRBV5-1,TRBJ2-2,-,-,CASSPRDTITGELFF,TGCGCCAGCAGCCCCCGGGACACGATAACCGGGGAGCTGTTTTTT
TRBV19,TRBJ2-2,TRBD1,-,CASRDRRTGELFF,TGTGCCAGCAGGGACAGGCGCACCGGGGAGCTGTTTTTT
TRBV6-6,TRBJ2-7,-,once,CASSRQTYEQYF,TGTGCCAGCAGTCGACAGACCTACGAGCAGTACTTC
TRBV30,TRBJ1-6,-,-,CAWSVMDRNSPLHF,TGTGCCTGGAGTGTAATGGACAGAAATTCACCCCTCCACTTT
TRBV5-1,TRBJ2-2,-,-,CASSLGIDRRNTGELFF,TGCGCCAGCAGCTTGGGAATTGACAGGAGGAACACCGGGGAGCTGTTTTTT
TRBV5-1,TRBJ2-5,TRBD2,-,CASSLKAGGVETQYF,TGCGCCAGCAGCTTGAAAGCGGGGGGAGTGGAGACCCAGTACTTC
TRBV2,TRBJ1-3,-,few,CASSGTGGTIYF,TGTGCCAGCAGTGGGACTGGTGGCACCATATATTTT
TRBV10-2,TRBJ1-2,-,few,CASSDFQLTVEGYTF,TGCGCCAGCAGTGACTTTCAGCTAACGGTGGAGGGCTACACCTTC